The 23 T cell receptor beta chains reported below all come from one sample, sequenced in a study of cytomegalovirus exposure and HLA in healthy donors. In the PCR, 60 Vbeta and 13 Jbeta primers were used. Profiled with immunoSEQ multiplex PCR; TCRdb holds only in-frame clones, not every one. The sample yields approximately 160,000 clones, 55% to 70% seen once. Sequencing was performed on PBMCs. The receptors come from a woman aged 40 to 50 in good health and CMV-seropositive.

Details on this clone: The junction departs from the called germline gene at one end, perhaps through a read error. The chain employs TRBV7-2 and TRBJ1-5, with a tentative D call TRBD1 (5 bases). Germline values: CDR1 SGHTA, CDR2 FQGNSA. CDR3 length equals 15 residues. The chain's CDR3 is CASSSGDPSNQPQNF. The DNA of the CDR3 is TGTGCCAGCAGCTCGGGGGACCCCAGCAATCAGCCCCAGAATTTT.

This clone was seen just once. The chain carries TRBV4-1 and TRBJ2-7, with a possible D match to TRBD2 (5 bases). Germline CDR1 reads MGHRA; CDR2 reads YSYEKL. Trimming cost V 1 base and J 0 bases, with 16 bases left between them. CDR3 length equals 17 residues. CDR3 bases: TGCGCCAGCAGCCAAGGCCTCAGGACTCTGAGCTCCTACGAGCAGTACTTC. Amino acids: CASSQGLRTLSSYEQYF.

The rearrangement links TRBV4-3 to TRBJ2-3; 10 positions match TRBD2. This CDR3 comprises 18 residues. J was trimmed by 6 bases and V by 5 bases; bases with no gene match: 17. The germline V gene has CDR1 LGHNA and CDR2 YSLEER. The DNA for the CDR3 is TGCGCCAGCAGCGAAATTCGATTAGCGGGGGGCCAGGCGGATACGCAGTATTTT. Amino acids: CASSEIRLAGGQADTQYF.

This clone was seen just once. This sequence joins TRBV20-1 and TRBJ2-5; 10 positions agree with TRBD2. This CDR3 contains 11 residues. Germline V gives CDR1 DFQATT, CDR2 SNEGSKA (reference sequence). The CDR3 DNA is TGCAAAGGACTAGCGGAAGAGACCCAGTACTTC. This codes for CKGLAEETQYF.

V and J are TRBV29-1 and TRBJ2-1, with D hard to call. CDR1 SQVTM and CDR2 ANQGSEA come from the germline V gene. V lost 2 bases, J lost 0 bases, and 11 bases lay in between. CDR3 size: 15 residues. The CDR3 sequence is CSVESGFSSYNEQFF. The DNA of the CDR3 is TGCAGCGTTGAATCAGGTTTCAGCTCCTACAATGAGCAGTTCTTC.

This clone was seen once. Written as DNA, the CDR3 is TGTGCCAGCAGCTTGGCAGGGACCTACAATGAGCAGTTCTTC. Its translation: CASSLAGTYNEQFF. V is TRBV5-6 and J is TRBJ2-1; a weak D match, TRBD1 (5 bases). CDR1 SGHDT and CDR2 YYEEEE come from the germline V gene. V lost 0 bases and J 2 bases, leaving 6 bases between the germline ends. This CDR3 is 14 amino acids long.

The CDR3 DNA is TGCGCCAGCAGCCCGCGGGGGGGCCCGCTCAATGAGCAGTTCTTC. Its protein is CASSPRGGPLNEQFF. This chain joins TRBV5-1 and TRBJ2-1; 9 positions agree with TRBD2. The CDR3 is made up of 15 amino acids. Trimming removed 4 bases from V and 6 bases from J; junction bases left unmatched: 8. Germline V gives CDR1 SGHRS, CDR2 YFSETQ.

The chain combines TRBV12-5 with TRBJ1-1; D not resolved. The CDR3 contains 17 residues. In germline, CDR1 is LGHNT, CDR2 FRNRAP. Trimming shortened V by 0 bases and J by 7 bases, and 21 bases separated the two germline ends. The CDR3 coding sequence is TGTGCTAGTGGTTTGGTATTGGCGGGCCCTCCGCCCGGTGAAGCTTTCTTT. Its protein product is CASGLVLAGPPPGEAFF.

This chain uses TRBV29-1 with TRBJ1-5; 9 bases fit TRBD1. This CDR3 has 14 residues. V shed 5 bases, J shed 0 bases, and the junction held 2 bases outside the gene matches. The germline V gene encodes CDR1 SQVTM and CDR2 ANQGSEA. CDR3 nucleotides: TGCAGCGTTAGGACAGGGGATAGCAATCAGCCCCAGCATTTT. Translating gives CSVRTGDSNQPQHF.

V and J are TRBV4-2 and TRBJ1-6; 7 bases match TRBD1. J lost 1 base, V lost 0 bases, and 3 bases had no gene match. Germline V gene data show CDR1 as LGHNA and CDR2 as YNFKEQ. The CDR3 spans 17 residues. The CDR3 spells CASSQDRGISYNSPLHF. CDR3 DNA: TGTGCCAGCAGCCAAGACAGGGGGATATCCTATAATTCACCCCTCCACTTT.

This clone has only a few counts. V is TRBV7-9 and J is TRBJ2-7, with D maybe TRBD2 (6 bases). The germline V gene encodes CDR1 SEHNR and CDR2 FQNEAQ (reference sequence). This CDR3 has 12 residues. V lost 4 bases, J lost 2 bases, and 6 bases lay in between. CDR3 loop: CASSSGAYEQYF. The CDR3 DNA sequence: TGTGCCAGCAGCTCGGGGGCCTACGAGCAGTACTTC.

In this sample, this clone turned up a few times. This chain links TRBV11-2 with TRBJ1-1; D is unclear. The CDR3 is 15 residues long. Trimming shortened V by 0 bases and J by 0 bases, and 8 bases separated the two germline ends. Germline-derived CDR1 and CDR2 are SGHAT and FQNNGV. CDR3 protein: CASSLDPGLNTEAFF. Here the CDR3 DNA reads TGTGCCAGCAGCTTAGATCCGGGATTGAACACTGAAGCTTTCTTT.

The rearrangement uses TRBV19 and TRBJ2-6; 9 bases align to TRBD1. The ends lost 4 bases at V and 1 base at J; junction bases unmatched: 11. The germline gives CDR1 LNHDA, CDR2 SQIVND (reference sequence). There are 19 residues in the CDR3. Written as DNA, the CDR3 is TGTGCCAGTAGTAAGGAAGGGACAGGGTATTCGTCTGGGGCCAACGTCCTGACTTTC. It translates to CASSKEGTGYSSGANVLTF.

This clone has just a few counts. The chain employs TRBV5-1 and TRBJ2-1; no clear D gene. The V end was cut by 2 bases, the J end by 9 bases, with 9 bases between. The length of the CDR3 is 12 residues. Germline V gene lookup returns CDR1 SGHRS and CDR2 YFSETQ. The DNA of the CDR3 is TGCGCCAGCAGCTTCTCTCTGCGTGAGCAGTTCTTC. Translated, it gives CASSFSLREQFF.

The table lists this clone with a few counts. This chain joins TRBV28 and TRBJ2-3; D might be TRBD2 (5 bases). The CDR3 is made up of 15 amino acids. Trimming pared 2 bases from V and 2 bases from J, leaving 11 bases between. Germline-derived CDR1 and CDR2 are MDHEN and SYDVKM. The CDR3 loop is CASSLPSADTDTQYF. In DNA, the CDR3 is TGTGCCAGCAGTTTACCGTCAGCGGACACAGATACGCAGTATTTT. The variable domain in full, with the rest retrieved from reference TRBV28 and TRBJ2-3, is DVKVTQSSRYLVKRTGEKVFLECVQDMDHENMFWYRQDPGLGLRLIYFSYDVKMKEKGDIPEGYSVSREKKERFSLILESASTNQTSMYLCASSLPSADTDTQYFGPGTRLTVL.

This chain joins TRBV28 and TRBJ1-3; tentatively, D is TRBD1 (6 bases). Germline assignment: CDR1 MDHEN and CDR2 SYDVKM. The CDR3 contains 13 residues. V gave up 6 bases and J gave up 3 bases, with 9 bases separating them. The CDR3 here is CASRGTHGNTIYF. The DNA of the CDR3 is TGTGCCAGCAGAGGGACACATGGAAACACCATATATTTT.

The V gene is TRBV2, the J gene TRBJ1-1, with 10 bases matching TRBD1. Germline V gene sequence: CDR1 SNHLY, CDR2 FYNNEI. V was pared by 5 bases and J by 1 base, with 7 bases of the junction left unmatched. This CDR3 has 16 amino acids. The CDR3 DNA reads as TGTGCCAGCAGTACCGGGACAGGGGTGGGGAACACTGAAGCTTTCTTT. It encodes CASSTGTGVGNTEAFF.

The chain links TRBV12-5 to TRBJ2-2, with 13 bases matching TRBD2. CDR3 length: 16 residues. With 4 bases clipped from V and 2 bases from J, the junction kept 1 base outside the gene matches. Germline V gene sequence: CDR1 LGHNT, CDR2 FRNRAP. CDR3: CASGWTSGGNTGELFF. The CDR3 region has the DNA TGTGCTAGTGGTTGGACTAGCGGGGGAAACACCGGGGAGCTGTTTTTT.

The V gene is TRBV28, the J gene TRBJ2-1, with 8 positions matching TRBD2. The length of the CDR3 is 18 residues. Germline loops: CDR1 MDHEN, CDR2 SYDVKM. V dropped 4 bases and J dropped 1; count of bases not matched to a gene: 12. CDR3 residues: CASSSPKAGDRSYNEQFF. The CDR3 region has the DNA TGTGCCAGCAGTTCCCCCAAAGCGGGAGATCGATCCTACAATGAGCAGTTCTTC.

The chain uses TRBV27 and TRBJ1-1, with a weak D call TRBD1 (6 bases). The CDR3 has 19 amino acids. V dropped 5 bases and J dropped 4 bases, with 29 bases sitting between them. Germline values: CDR1 MNHEY, CDR2 SMNVEV (reference sequence). As DNA, the CDR3 is TGTGCCAGCAGTCCCAACCCCCCAAATACAGCAGGGGAAAGCACTGAAGCTTTCTTT. It translates to CASSPNPPNTAGESTEAFF.

The chain uses TRBV2 and TRBJ2-2; D remains unclear. Germline V gene data show CDR1 as SNHLY and CDR2 as FYNNEI. V was pared by 4 bases and J by 5 bases, with 8 bases between. The CDR3 is 13 residues long. Here the CDR3 DNA reads TGTGCCAGCAGTGGGATGACTACCGGGGAGCTGTTTTTT. Its translation is CASSGMTTGELFF.

This chain joins TRBV29-1 and TRBJ2-5; D possibly corresponds to TRBD2 (5 bases). The germline V gene has CDR1 SQVTM and CDR2 ANQGSEA. The CDR3 is 13 amino acids. The germline V and J ends were trimmed by 3 bases and 4 bases, with 12 bases remaining between them. The CDR3 DNA is TGCAGCGTTGACCCCCGGGCGGGAGAGACCCAGTACTTC. This sequence encodes CSVDPRAGETQYF.

This clone appeared a few times. Other DNA sequences from this sample encode an identical CDR3 as well. J is TRBJ1-1 and V is TRBV7-2, with 10 bases aligning to TRBD1. After removal of 5 bases from V and 1 base from J, the junction contained 4 bases not matched to a gene. This CDR3 contains 15 residues. Germline V gene lookup returns CDR1 SGHTA and CDR2 FQGNSA. For the CDR3, the DNA is TGTGCCAGCAGCCCCAGACAGGGGGCGAACACTGAAGCTTTCTTT. Translating it yields CASSPRQGANTEAFF.